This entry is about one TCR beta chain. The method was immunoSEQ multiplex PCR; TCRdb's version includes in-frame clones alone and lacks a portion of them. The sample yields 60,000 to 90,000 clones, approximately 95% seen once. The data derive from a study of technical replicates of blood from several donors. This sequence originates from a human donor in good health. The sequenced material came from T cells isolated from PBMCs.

CDR3 region: CASTRPKTSGRAGTQYF. In nucleotides, the CDR3 is TGTGCCAGCACCCGACCAAAGACTAGCGGGAGGGCCGGTACGCAGTATTTT. The rearrangement uses TRBV5-6 and TRBJ2-3; the match to TRBD2 covers 14 bases. Germline loops: CDR1 SGHDT, CDR2 YYEEEE. The CDR3 is made up of 17 amino acids. V shed 6 bases and J 8 bases; nucleotides not matched to a gene: 14.